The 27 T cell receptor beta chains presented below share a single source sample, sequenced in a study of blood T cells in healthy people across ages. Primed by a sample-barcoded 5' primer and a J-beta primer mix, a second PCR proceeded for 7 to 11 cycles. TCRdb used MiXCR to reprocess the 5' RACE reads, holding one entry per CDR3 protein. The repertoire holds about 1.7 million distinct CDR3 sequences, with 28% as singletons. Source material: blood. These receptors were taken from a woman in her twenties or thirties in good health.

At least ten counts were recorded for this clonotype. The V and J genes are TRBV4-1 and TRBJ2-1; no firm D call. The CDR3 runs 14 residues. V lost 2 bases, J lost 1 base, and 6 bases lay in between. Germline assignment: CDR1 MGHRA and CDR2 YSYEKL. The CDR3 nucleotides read TGCGCCAGCAGCCAACAGGTATCCTACAATGAGCAGTTCTTC. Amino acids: CASSQQVSYNEQFF.

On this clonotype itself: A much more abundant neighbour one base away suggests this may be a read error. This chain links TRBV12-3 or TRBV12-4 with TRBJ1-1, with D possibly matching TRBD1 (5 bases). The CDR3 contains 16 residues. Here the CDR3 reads CTSTLHAKVGGTEAFF. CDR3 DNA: TGTACCAGCACCCTCCATGCCAAGGTGGGGGGGACTGAAGCTTTCTTT.

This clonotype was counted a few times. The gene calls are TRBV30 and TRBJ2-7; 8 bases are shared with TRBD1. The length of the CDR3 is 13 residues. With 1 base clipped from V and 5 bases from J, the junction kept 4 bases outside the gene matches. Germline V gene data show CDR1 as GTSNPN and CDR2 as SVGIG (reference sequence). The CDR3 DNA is TGTGCCTGGAGTGAGGACAGGGTCCACGAGCAGTACTTC. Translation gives CAWSEDRVHEQYF.

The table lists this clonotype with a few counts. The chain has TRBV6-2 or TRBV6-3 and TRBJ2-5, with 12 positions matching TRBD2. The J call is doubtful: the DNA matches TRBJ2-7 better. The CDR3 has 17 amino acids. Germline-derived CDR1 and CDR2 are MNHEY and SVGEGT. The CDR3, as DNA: TGTGCCAGCAGTGCTAACATGATGACTAGCGGGAGATCCGAGCAGTACTTC. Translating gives CASSANMMTSGRSEQYF.

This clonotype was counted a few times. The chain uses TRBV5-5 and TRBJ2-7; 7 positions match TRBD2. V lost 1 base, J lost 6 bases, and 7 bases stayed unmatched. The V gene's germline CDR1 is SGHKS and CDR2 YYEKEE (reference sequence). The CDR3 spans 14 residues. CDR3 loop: CASSLILAALEQYF. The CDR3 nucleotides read TGTGCCAGCAGCTTGATTCTAGCGGCCCTCGAGCAGTACTTC.

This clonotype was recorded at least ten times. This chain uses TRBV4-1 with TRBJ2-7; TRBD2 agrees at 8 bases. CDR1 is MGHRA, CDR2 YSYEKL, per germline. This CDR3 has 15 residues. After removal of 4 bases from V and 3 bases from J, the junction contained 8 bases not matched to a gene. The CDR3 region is CASSLKSGGLYEQYF. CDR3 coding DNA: TGCGCCAGCAGCCTTAAGAGCGGGGGCCTCTACGAGCAGTACTTC.

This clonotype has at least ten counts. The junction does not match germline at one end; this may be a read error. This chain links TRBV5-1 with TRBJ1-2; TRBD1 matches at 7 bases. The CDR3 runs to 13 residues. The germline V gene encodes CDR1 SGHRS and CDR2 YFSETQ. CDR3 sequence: CASSSTGSYGYTF. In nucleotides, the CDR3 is TGTGCCAGCAGCTCGACAGGGTCCTATGGCTACACCTTC.

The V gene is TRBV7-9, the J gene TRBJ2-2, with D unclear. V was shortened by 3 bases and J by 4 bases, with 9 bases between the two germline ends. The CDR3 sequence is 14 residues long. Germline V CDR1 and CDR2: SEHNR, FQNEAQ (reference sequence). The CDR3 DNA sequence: TGTGCCAGCAGCTTGCCTCTTCTCACCGGGGAGCTGTTTTTT. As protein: CASSLPLLTGELFF.

DNA for the CDR3: TGCAGTGCCAGGGTGTCCGACAATGAGCAGTACTTC. This gives the protein CSARVSDNEQYF. J is TRBJ2-1 and V is TRBV20-1, with D possibly being TRBD1 (5 bases). The closer fit of TRBJ2-7 to the DNA end suggests the J call may be wrong. Germline V CDR1 and CDR2: DFQATT, SNEGSKA (reference sequence). The CDR3 length is 12 residues.

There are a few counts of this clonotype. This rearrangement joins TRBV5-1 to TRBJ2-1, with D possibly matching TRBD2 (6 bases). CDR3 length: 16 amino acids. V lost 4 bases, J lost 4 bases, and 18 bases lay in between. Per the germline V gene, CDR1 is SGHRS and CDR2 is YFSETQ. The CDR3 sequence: CASSPIGGRSYNEQFF. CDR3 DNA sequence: TGCGCCAGCAGCCCCATCGGGGGACGATCGTACAATGAGCAGTTCTTC.

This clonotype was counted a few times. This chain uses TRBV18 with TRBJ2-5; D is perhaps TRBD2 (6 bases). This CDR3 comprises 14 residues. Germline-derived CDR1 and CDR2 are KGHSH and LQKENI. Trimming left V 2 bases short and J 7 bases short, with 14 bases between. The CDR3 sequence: CASSPSAGPGTQYF. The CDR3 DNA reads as TGTGCCAGCTCACCATCGGCGGGGCCTGGGACCCAGTACTTC.

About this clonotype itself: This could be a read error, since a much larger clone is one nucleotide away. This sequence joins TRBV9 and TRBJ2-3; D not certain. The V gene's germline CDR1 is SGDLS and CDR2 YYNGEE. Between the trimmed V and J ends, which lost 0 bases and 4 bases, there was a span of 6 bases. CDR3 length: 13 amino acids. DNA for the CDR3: TGTGCCAGCAGCGTAGAGCGTCCAGATACGCAGTATTTT. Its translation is CASSVERPDTQYF.

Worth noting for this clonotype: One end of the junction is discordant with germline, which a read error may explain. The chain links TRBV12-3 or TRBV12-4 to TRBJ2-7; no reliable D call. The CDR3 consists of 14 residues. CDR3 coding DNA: TGTGCCAGCAGTTTACCCGGGTTCACCTACGGGCAGTACTTC. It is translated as CASSLPGFTYGQYF.

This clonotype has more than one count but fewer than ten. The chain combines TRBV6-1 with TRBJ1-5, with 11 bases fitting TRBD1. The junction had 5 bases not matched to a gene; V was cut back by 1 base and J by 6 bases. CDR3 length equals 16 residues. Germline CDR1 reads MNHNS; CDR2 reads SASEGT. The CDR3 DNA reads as TGTGCCAGCAGTGAAGAGGGGACAGGGGGGCCTCAGCCCCAGCATTTT. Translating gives CASSEEGTGGPQPQHF.

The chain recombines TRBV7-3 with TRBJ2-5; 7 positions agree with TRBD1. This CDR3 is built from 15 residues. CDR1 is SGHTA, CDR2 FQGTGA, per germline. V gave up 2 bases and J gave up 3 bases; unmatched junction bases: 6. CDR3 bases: TGTGCCAGCAGCTTAGCCCCGGGACAGAAAGAGACCCAGTACTTC. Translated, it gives CASSLAPGQKETQYF.

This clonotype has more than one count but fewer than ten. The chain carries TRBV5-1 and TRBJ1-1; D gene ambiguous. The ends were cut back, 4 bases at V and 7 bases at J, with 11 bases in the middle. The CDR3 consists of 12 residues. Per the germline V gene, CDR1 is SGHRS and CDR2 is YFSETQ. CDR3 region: CASSPGPDEAFF. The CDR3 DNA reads TGCGCCAGCAGCCCTGGACCTGATGAAGCTTTCTTT.

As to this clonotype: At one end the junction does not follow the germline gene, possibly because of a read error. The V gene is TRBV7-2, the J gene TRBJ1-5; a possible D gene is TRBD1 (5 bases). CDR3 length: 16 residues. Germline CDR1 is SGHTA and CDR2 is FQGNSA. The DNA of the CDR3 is TGTGCCAGCAGCCTAGCGGGCCAAGGGGTGGGACAGCCCCAGCATTTT. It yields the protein CASSLAGQGVGQPQHF.

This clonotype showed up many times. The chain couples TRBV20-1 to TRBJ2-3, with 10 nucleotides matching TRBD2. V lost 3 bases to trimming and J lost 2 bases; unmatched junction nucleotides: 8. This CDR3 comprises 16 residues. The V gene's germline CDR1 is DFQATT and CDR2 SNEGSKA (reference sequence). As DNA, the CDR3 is TGCAGTGCTAGGTCGCCTAGCGGGGGACCCACAGATACGCAGTATTTT. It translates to CSARSPSGGPTDTQYF.

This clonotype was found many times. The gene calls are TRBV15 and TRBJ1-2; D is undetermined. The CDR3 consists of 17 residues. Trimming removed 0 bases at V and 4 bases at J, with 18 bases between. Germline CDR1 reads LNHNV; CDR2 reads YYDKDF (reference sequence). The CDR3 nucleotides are TGTGCCACCAGCAGAGATAGGAGGACTGACCGCATCTATGGCTACACCTTC. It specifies CATSRDRRTDRIYGYTF. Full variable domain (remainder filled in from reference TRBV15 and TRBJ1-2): DAMVIQNPRYQVTQFGKPVTLSCSQTLNHNVMYWYQQKSSQAPKLLFHYYDKDFNNEADTPDNFQSRRPNTSFCFLDIRSPGLGDTAMYLCATSRDRRTDRIYGYTFGSGTRLTVV.

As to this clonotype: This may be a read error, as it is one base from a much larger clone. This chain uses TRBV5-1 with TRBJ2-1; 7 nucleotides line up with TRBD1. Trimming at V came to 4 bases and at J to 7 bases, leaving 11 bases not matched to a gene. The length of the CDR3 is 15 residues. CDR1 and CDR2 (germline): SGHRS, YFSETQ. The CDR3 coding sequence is TGCGCCAGCAGCCCCAGAACAGGGGCAGGAAATGAGCAGTTCTTC. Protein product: CASSPRTGAGNEQFF.

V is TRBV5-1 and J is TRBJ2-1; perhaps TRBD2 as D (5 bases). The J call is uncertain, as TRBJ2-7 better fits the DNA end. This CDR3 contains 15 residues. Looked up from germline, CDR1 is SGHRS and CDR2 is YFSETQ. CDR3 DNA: TGCGCCAGCAGCGGTACTAGAGGCTCCTACAATGAGCAGTACTTC. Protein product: CASSGTRGSYNEQYF.

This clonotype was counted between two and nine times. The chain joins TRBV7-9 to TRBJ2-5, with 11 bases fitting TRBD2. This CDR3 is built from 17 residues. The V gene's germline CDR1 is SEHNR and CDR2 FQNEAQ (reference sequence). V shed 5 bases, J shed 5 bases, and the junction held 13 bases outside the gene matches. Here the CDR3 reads CASSPPSTSGGWETQYF. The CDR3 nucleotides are TGTGCCAGCAGCCCGCCATCCACTAGCGGGGGTTGGGAGACCCAGTACTTC.

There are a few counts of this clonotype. CDR3 in DNA: TGTGCCAGCAGTTCCGGACTAGCGGTCACCGGGGAGCTGTTTTTT. Protein: CASSSGLAVTGELFF. The chain combines TRBV12-3 or TRBV12-4 with TRBJ2-2; 10 positions match TRBD2. The CDR3 is 15 amino acids. Trimming removed 4 bases from V and 4 bases from J; junction bases left unmatched: 3.

As DNA, the CDR3 is TGCGCCAGCAGCCGGCCGAGTGAGGAGCAGTACTTC. Amino acid sequence: CASSRPSEEQYF. The chain combines TRBV5-1 with TRBJ2-7; no clear D gene. CDR1 and CDR2 from the germline V gene are SGHRS and YFSETQ. The CDR3 loop spans 12 amino acids. V shed 4 bases and J shed 7 bases, with 12 bases lying between them.

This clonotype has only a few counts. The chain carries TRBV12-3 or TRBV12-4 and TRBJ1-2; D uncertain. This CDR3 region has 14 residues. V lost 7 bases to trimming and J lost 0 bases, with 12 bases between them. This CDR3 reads CASTRASANYGYTF. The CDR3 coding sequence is TGTGCCAGCACCCGGGCCTCAGCTAACTATGGCTACACCTTC.

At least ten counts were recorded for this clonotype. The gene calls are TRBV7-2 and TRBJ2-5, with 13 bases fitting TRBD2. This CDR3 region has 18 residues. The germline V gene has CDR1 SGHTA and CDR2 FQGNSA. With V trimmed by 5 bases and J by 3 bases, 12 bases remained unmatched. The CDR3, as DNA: TGTGCCAGCAGCCCGCGGACTAGCGGGAGTTGGCGAGAAGAGACCCAGTACTTC. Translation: CASSPRTSGSWREETQYF.

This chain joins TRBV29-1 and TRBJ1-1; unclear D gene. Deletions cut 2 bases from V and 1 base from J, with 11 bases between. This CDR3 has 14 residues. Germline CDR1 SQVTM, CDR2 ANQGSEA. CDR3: CSVETQAANTEAFF. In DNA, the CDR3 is TGCAGCGTTGAAACCCAGGCAGCGAACACTGAAGCTTTCTTT. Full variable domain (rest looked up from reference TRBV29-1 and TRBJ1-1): SAVISQKPSRDICQRGTSLTIQCQVDSQVTMMFWYRQQPGQSLTLIATANQGSEATYESGFVIDKFPISRPNLTFSTLTVSNMSPEDSSIYLCSVETQAANTEAFFGQGTRLTVV.